This T cell receptor beta chain was found in a study of graft-versus-host responses after intestinal transplantation. The overall study: Each transplant was multivisceral, liver-intestinal, or isolated intestinal. Every recipient had anti-thymocyte globulin induction and approximately 3 years of tacrolimus plus steroids. Study outcomes and limitations: Some GvH clones appeared in ileal mucosa or blood before recipient bone marrow.

Sequenced by immunoSEQ multiplex PCR; TCRdb stores in-frame clones only, minus some. The repertoire holds some 120,000 clones, around 90% seen once, with 0.2% to 0.25% in the top ten. In regard to this clone: No antigen is known for it.

The CDR3 runs to 15 residues. The junction had 4 bases not matched to a gene; V was cut back by 4 bases and J by 3 bases. The germline CDR1 and CDR2 sequences are MDHEN and SYDVKM. The chain joins TRBV28 to TRBJ2-3; 10 nucleotides line up with TRBD2. The TCR sequence derives from a human donor who was the organ donor for an intestinal transplant. The sample here was unstimulated CD4+ T cells sorted from spleen or lymph node cells, taken before transplant. The CDR3 sequence: CASSSPAGGTDTQYF. In DNA, the CDR3 is TGTGCCAGCAGTTCCCCAGCGGGAGGGACAGATACGCAGTATTTT.